The 20 T cell receptor beta chains reported below all come from one sample, sequenced in a study of tissue T cells after allogeneic stem cell transplantation. The method was immunoSEQ multiplex PCR; TCRdb's version includes in-frame clones alone and lacks a portion of them. Among roughly 8,900 clones listed, 47% were seen once. Time point of the sample: mouse harvest day 7 after allogeneic transplant. The graft held 10^6 splenic CD5+ T cells and 10^7 T-cell-depleted bone marrow cells. The sample comprised gut tissue. Receptors originate from a female BALB/c mouse given C57BL/6 T cells with graft-versus-host disease after an allogeneic hematopoietic cell transplant.

Concerning this clone itself: Gene names are the mouse ones. The read ends 1 residue early relative to the CDR3; the germline J gene fills the gap. The V gene is TRBV3, the J gene TRBJ1-1; D gene unclear. Deletions cut 3 bases from V and 0 bases from J, with 8 bases between. The V gene's germline CDR1 is SNHLY and CDR2 FYNGKV (reference sequence). CDR3 length: 14 amino acids. The sequenced part of the CDR3 DNA is TGTGCCAGCAGCTTCCCCGGACAGAACACAGAAGTCTTC. Its translation is CASSFPGQNTEVF. The whole CDR3 is CASSFPGQNTEVFF. Filled out from reference TRBV3 and TRBJ1-1, the complete variable domain reads GPKVLQIPSHQIIDMGQMVTLNCDPVSNHLYFYWYKQILGQQMEFLVNFYNGKVMEKSKLFKDQFSVERPDGSYFTLKIQPTALEDSAVYFCASSFPGQNTEVFFGKGTRLTVV.

As regards this clone: Gene names are mouse gene names. Coverage ceases 1 residue before the CDR3 finishes, and the germline J gene fills in the end. V is TRBV2 and J is TRBJ2-5; TRBD1 is a possible D gene (6 bases). Trimming removed 2 bases from V and 4 bases from J, with 10 bases in between. This CDR3 comprises 14 residues. Germline V gene lookup returns CDR1 LGHNA and CDR2 YSYQKL. CDR3 in amino acids: CASSQPGQKDTQYF. The sequenced CDR3 bases are TGTGCCAGCAGCCAACCGGGACAAAAAGACACCCAGTAC.

This clone was counted between two and nine times. Gene names are mouse gene names. Read coverage stops 1 residue before the CDR3 terminus; the germline J gene supplies the remainder. The rearrangement uses TRBV1 and TRBJ2-7; D unresolved. V gave up 0 bases and J gave up 2 bases, with 8 bases separating them. Germline V gene sequence: CDR1 NSQYPW, CDR2 LRSPGD (reference sequence). The CDR3 is made up of 14 amino acids. The chain's CDR3 is CTCSADPGTYEQYF. CDR3 DNA, as far as it was read: TGCACCTGCAGTGCAGATCCTGGTACCTATGAACAGTAC.

Notes on this clone: Mouse gene names apply. CDR3 DNA (partial): TGTGCCAGCAGTCCCACAGGGGGGATCACAGAAGTCTTC. It yields the protein CASSPTGGITEVF. The whole CDR3 region reads CASSPTGGITEVFF. This chain uses TRBV15 with TRBJ1-1; 8 nucleotides match TRBD1. Read data end 1 residue before the CDR3 end; the end is taken from the germline J gene. Germline CDR1 SGHND, CDR2 FRSKSL. With V trimmed by 5 bases and J by 4 bases, 6 bases remained unmatched. The CDR3 is 14 amino acids.

As regards this clone: Mouse germline and gene names are used. Read data end 1 residue before the CDR3 end; the end is taken from the germline J gene. V usage is TRBV26 and J usage is TRBJ1-6, with 8 nucleotides matching TRBD1. TRBJ1-6 has ORF status, its function being uncertain. The V gene end was trimmed by 0 bases and the J gene end by 6 bases; junction bases not matched to a gene: 1. The V gene's germline CDR1 is KGHPV and CDR2 FQNQEV (reference sequence). The CDR3 extends over 15 amino acids. The CDR3: CASSLSQGANSPLYF. CDR3 DNA, as far as it was read: TGTGCCAGCAGTCTGTCCCAGGGGGCTAATTCGCCCCTCTAC.

Notes on this clone: Here the gene names and germline are mouse. The sequenced fragment ends 1 residue before the CDR3 boundary, so the rest is inferred from the germline J gene. The V call is TRBV13-2, the J call TRBJ2-5; D is unresolved. This CDR3 region has 13 residues. V shed 2 bases and J shed 0 bases, with 4 bases lying between them. Germline CDR1 and CDR2: NNHNN and SYGAGS (reference sequence). Partial CDR3 DNA: TGTGCCAGCGGTGAACTTAACCAAGACACCCAGTAC. Its translation is CASGELNQDTQY. The CDR3, in full, reads CASGELNQDTQYF.

About this clone: Mouse gene names apply. Read sequence stops 1 residue before the CDR3 end, and the germline J gene provides the missing end. The chain combines TRBV29 with TRBJ1-5, with a possible D match to TRBD1 (6 bases). V was shortened by 4 bases and J by 6 bases, with 10 bases between the two germline ends. There are 13 residues in the CDR3. Germline values: CDR1 MSHET, CDR2 SYDVDS. Incomplete CDR3 DNA: TGTGCTAGCAGTTCCCGGGACACCCAGGCTCCGCTT. Translated: CASSSRDTQAPL. The full CDR3 reads CASSSRDTQAPLF.

A word on this clone: Germline and genes: mouse. The read ends 1 residue shy of where the CDR3 ends; the end is completed using the germline J gene. The V call is TRBV16, the J call TRBJ2-7, with D hard to call. Germline V lookup: CDR1 SGHSA, CDR2 FRNQAP. Deletions cut 0 bases from V and 4 bases from J, with 7 bases between. The CDR3 length is 13 residues. The sequenced part of the CDR3 DNA is TGTGCAAGCAGCTTAGATACAGATTATGAACAGTAC. As protein: CASSLDTDYEQY. In full, the CDR3 is CASSLDTDYEQYF. The whole variable domain, remainder taken from reference TRBV16 and TRBJ2-7, is NAGVIQTPRHKVTGKGQEATLWCEPISGHSAVFWYRQTIVQGLEFLTYFRNQAPIDDSGMPKERFSAQMPNQSHSTLKIQSTQPQDSAVYLCASSLDTDYEQYFGPGTRLTVL.

A word on this clone: The germline and genes are mouse ones. The read terminates 1 residue before the CDR3 end, so the remaining end is supplied by the germline J gene. The chain recombines TRBV26 with TRBJ2-5; 8 bases line up with TRBD2. CDR3 length: 14 amino acids. Germline V gene data show CDR1 as KGHPV and CDR2 as FQNQEV (reference sequence). The trim removed 5 bases at V and 2 bases at J, leaving 3 bases unmatched. The sequenced part of the CDR3 DNA is TGTGCCAGCAGTAGGCTGGGGGGCCAAGACACCCAGTAC. It is translated as CASSRLGGQDTQY. The whole CDR3 is CASSRLGGQDTQYF.

To note about this clone: The genes are named according to mouse. The read falls 1 residue short of the CDR3 end, and the missing part is taken from the germline J gene. V usage is TRBV12-1 and J usage is TRBJ2-7; 9 bases are shared with TRBD2. The V gene's germline CDR1 is SGHSN and CDR2 HYEKVE. CDR3 length equals 15 residues. V was pared by 0 bases and J by 7 bases, with 9 bases of the junction left unmatched. Incomplete CDR3 DNA: TGTGCCAGCTCTCTCTGGGGGGGCGCCCTATGGGAACAGTAC. It translates to CASSLWGGALWEQY. The entire CDR3 reads CASSLWGGALWEQYF. The entire variable domain, with the rest obtained from reference TRBV12-1 and TRBJ2-7, is as follows: DSGVVQSPRHIIKEKGGRSVLTCIPISGHSNVVWYQQTLGKELKFLIQHYEKVERDKGFLPSRFSVQQFDDYHSEMNMSALELEDSAMYFCASSLWGGALWEQYFGPGTRLTVL.

Only a few counts were recorded for this clone. The gene names here belong to mouse. The CDR3 extends 1 residue past the end of the read, so its final part is completed from the germline J gene. The V and J genes are TRBV17 and TRBJ2-7; 11 bases are a match to TRBD2. Germline CDR1 and CDR2: MNHDT and YYDKIL. V lost 6 bases and J lost 3; bases outside the gene matches: 4. CDR3 length: 14 residues. CDR3 bases read: TGTGCTAGCAGCAGACTGGGGGGGGTCTATGAACAGTAC. It codes for CASSRLGGVYEQY. In full, the CDR3 reads CASSRLGGVYEQYF.

This clone was counted between two and nine times. Genes and germline are mouse. The CDR3 extends 1 residue past the end of the read, so its final part is completed from the germline J gene. The J gene is TRBJ1-6, the V gene TRBV26, with TRBD1 identical over 7 bases. TRBJ1-6 is identified as an open reading frame with a role that is uncertain. Trimming at V came to 4 bases and at J to 4 bases, leaving 1 base not matched to a gene. Germline loops: CDR1 KGHPV, CDR2 FQNQEV (reference sequence). The CDR3 loop spans 14 amino acids. CDR3 bases read: TGTGCCAGCAGTCGGGACAGTTATAATTCGCCCCTCTAC. Protein: CASSRDSYNSPLY. The whole CDR3 sequence is CASSRDSYNSPLYF.

In the case of this clone: Mouse gene names apply. The read gets to within 1 residue of the CDR3 end, and the germline J gene fills in the rest. The chain joins TRBV19 to TRBJ1-5; D unclear. The germline gives CDR1 FNHDT, CDR2 SITEND (reference sequence). Trimming took off 2 bases at V and 3 bases at J, with 6 bases between the two ends. This CDR3 spans 13 amino acids. CDR3 sequence reads: CASSIAGNQAPLF. The CDR3 DNA, read in part, is TGTGCCAGCAGTATCGCAGGCAACCAGGCTCCGCTT.

A note on this clone: These gene names are mouse names. From the germline J gene comes the end of the CDR3, since the read stops 1 residue before it. The gene calls are TRBV26 and TRBJ1-6; D possibly corresponds to TRBD1 (5 bases). TRBJ1-6 is noted as an ORF with a role that remains uncertain. The CDR3 spans 16 residues. Germline lookup yields CDR1 KGHPV and CDR2 FQNQEV (reference sequence). V gave up 3 bases and J gave up 0 bases, with 9 bases separating them. CDR3 DNA (partial): TGTGCCAGCAGTCTTTGGGGGAATTCCTATAATTCGCCCCTCTAC. Translating it yields CASSLWGNSYNSPLY. The full CDR3 protein is CASSLWGNSYNSPLYF.

Comment on this clone: The germline and genes are mouse ones. CDR3 DNA (partial): TGTGCAAGCAGCCCGGACATCTATGCTGAGCAGTTC. Amino acid sequence: CASSPDIYAEQF. The entire CDR3 protein reads CASSPDIYAEQFF. The J gene is TRBJ2-1, the V gene TRBV16, with D perhaps TRBD1 (5 bases). The CDR3 is cut off 1 residue early in the read; its end comes from the germline J gene. This CDR3 contains 13 residues. Germline V gene lookup returns CDR1 SGHSA and CDR2 FRNQAP. With 5 bases removed from V and 3 bases from J, the gap between germline ends came to 8 bases.

With respect to this clone: Mouse gene names apply. The CDR3 extends 1 residue past the end of the read, so its final part is completed from the germline J gene. This sequence joins TRBV26 and TRBJ1-5; no firm D call. The CDR3 covers 13 residues. Trimming stripped 4 bases from V and 1 base from J, with 5 bases between. Germline V gives CDR1 KGHPV, CDR2 FQNQEV (reference sequence). The DNA read from the CDR3 is TGTGCCAGCAGTCCGGAAAACAACCAGGCTCCGCTT. It translates to CASSPENNQAPL. From start to end, the CDR3 is CASSPENNQAPLF.

In the case of this clone: The genes are named according to mouse. The CDR3 end lies 1 residue beyond the end of the read and is filled in from the germline J gene. The chain employs TRBV5 and TRBJ2-1; possibly TRBD2 for D (5 bases). Trimming cost V 4 bases and J 1 base, with 8 bases left between them. The CDR3 contains 14 residues. Germline loops: CDR1 LGHNA, CDR2 YNLKQL (reference sequence). The CDR3 DNA, read in part, is TGTGCCAGCAGCCCACTGGAGAACTATGCTGAGCAGTTC. Amino acid sequence: CASSPLENYAEQF. The entire CDR3 protein is CASSPLENYAEQFF.

This clone was counted once. Gene names and germline refer to mouse. From the germline J gene comes the end of the CDR3, since the read stops 1 residue before it. V and J are TRBV15 and TRBJ2-1, with D possibly being TRBD1 or TRBD2 (6 bases each). The CDR3 has 14 residues. Trimming stripped 3 bases from V and 6 bases from J, with 12 bases between. Germline V CDR1 and CDR2: SGHND, FRSKSL. CDR3: CASSFGGSGAEQFF. Incomplete CDR3 DNA: TGTGCCAGCAGTTTTGGGGGCTCGGGTGCTGAGCAGTTC.

As for this clone: Gene names and germline match the mouse. The read gets to within 1 residue of the CDR3 end, and the germline J gene fills in the rest. V gene TRBV26 combines with J gene TRBJ1-3, with 9 nucleotides matching TRBD1. V lost 3 bases and J lost 2; bases outside the gene matches: 2. Germline CDR1 reads KGHPV; CDR2 reads FQNQEV (reference sequence). The CDR3 length is 15 residues. The part of the CDR3 DNA that was read is TGTGCCAGCAGTCTTAGGACAGGGGCTGGAAATACGCTCTAT. Amino acid sequence: CASSLRTGAGNTLY. The CDR3, in full, reads CASSLRTGAGNTLYF.

This clone was recorded once. Gene names refer to mouse genes. The read finishes 1 residue shy of the CDR3 end, and the germline J gene is used to complete it. This rearrangement joins TRBV16 to TRBJ2-3, with D hard to call. Trimming took off 5 bases at V and 0 bases at J, with 9 bases between the two ends. The V gene's germline CDR1 is SGHSA and CDR2 FRNQAP. The length of the CDR3 is 14 residues. The part of the CDR3 DNA that was read is TGTGCAAGCAGCCCGTGGTCCAGTGCAGAAACGCTGTAT. Its protein product is CASSPWSSAETLY. The CDR3 reads in full as CASSPWSSAETLYF.